Here is one TCR beta chain with its context. These data belong to a study of T cell responses to AZD1222 COVID-19 vaccine. Germline V CDR1 and CDR2: MNHEY, SVGAGI. V shed 5 bases and J shed 9 bases, with 17 bases lying between them. The CDR3 consists of 13 residues. Here immunoSEQ multiplex PCR was the method, and the copy in TCRdb shows in-frame clones only, minus some. There are more than 85,000 clones in the sample; 70% to 90% occur only once, and roughly 3.2% lies in the top ten. Source: peripheral blood, taken on day 0 of AZD1222 vaccination. The rearrangement joins TRBV6-5 to TRBJ2-7, with D possibly being TRBD2 (5 bases). The receptor comes from an adult in good health. Here the CDR3 DNA reads TGTGCCAGCAGTAGCCCGGGCCTCGCGGGGCAGTACTTC. This gives the protein CASSSPGLAGQYF.